This T cell receptor beta chain emerged from a study of OX40 agonist ivuxolimab in advanced cancers. This CDR3 spans 14 amino acids. Germline V CDR1 and CDR2: SGHRS, YFSETQ. Produced via immunoSEQ multiplex PCR; TCRdb's table is partial and in-frame only. The sample holds 77,000 or so clones, roughly 89% seen once. Concerning this clone: One end of the junction is discordant with germline, which a read error may explain.

Here the sequenced sample was CD4+ or CD8+ T cells sorted from blood, taken in a trial of the OX40 agonist ivuxolimab. This TCR derives from an adult with an advanced solid tumor such as melanoma, head and neck, liver or kidney cancer. The V gene is TRBV5-1, the J gene TRBJ1-4; D perhaps matches TRBD1 (5 bases). CDR3 sequence (DNA): TGTGCCAGCAGCACGGGACTCTCGAATGAAAAACTGTTTTTT. Protein: CASSTGLSNEKLFF.